This TCR beta chain was observed in a study of identical twins. The table lists this clonotype with many counts. Trimming left V 5 bases short and J 5 bases short, with 12 bases between. Germline V lookup: CDR1 SGHVS, CDR2 FQNEAQ. CDR3 length: 14 amino acids. TCRdb ran MiXCR on the 5' RACE reads and lists one entry per CDR3 protein. The sample includes 450,000 to 650,000 distinct CDR3 sequences, over 8.5% of them seen just once. This sample was shared with a second study, whose subject was yellow fever vaccine responses in identical twins. From that study: Twins reportedly mounted vaccine T cell responses that seemed partly convergent, partly personalized.

The sample comprised PBMCs. The V gene is TRBV7-8, the J gene TRBJ1-4; D call uncertain. The clonotype comes from a woman between 18 and 29 years old in good health. CDR3 DNA sequence: TGTGCCAGCAGCCCCGCCGGGGTAAATGAAAAACTGTTTTTT. Encoded protein: CASSPAGVNEKLFF.